A single sample is the source of the 5 T cell receptor beta chains below, sequenced in a study of CD8+CD57+ T cells in acquired aplastic anemia. Profiling of TCR beta VDJ combinations and CDR3 sequences used genomic DNA as template. Using its own MiXCR run on the reads, TCRdb lists one record per CDR3 protein. Among hundreds of thousands of distinct CDR3 sequences listed, roughly 82% were seen once. Those patients picked for sequencing had displayed CD8+CD57+ cell expansion on flow cytometry. Sequencing was done on a sample of sorted CD4+, CD8+, or CD8+CD57+ T cells (not recorded which) from PBMCs. The receptors were sampled from a human donor with aplastic anemia.

This clonotype was seen a single time. One end of the junction is discordant with germline, which a read error may explain. The genes are TRBV11-1 and TRBJ2-7; 7 bases align to TRBD1. CDR1 and CDR2 (germline): SGHAT, FQDESV (reference sequence). This CDR3 has 16 residues. In DNA form, the CDR3 reads TGCGCCAGCAGCCAAGAGGGGGCCGGGACGACCTACGAGCAGTACTTC. Protein: CASSQEGAGTTYEQYF.

The chain combines TRBV7-9 with TRBJ2-1; D not certain. CDR1 SEHNR and CDR2 FQNEAQ come from the germline V gene (reference sequence). V dropped 4 bases and J dropped 13 bases, with 17 bases sitting between them. The CDR3 has 13 amino acids. The CDR3, as DNA: TGTGCCAGCAGCTCCGCGGTTACGGCTGGTCAGTTCTTC. Amino acid sequence: CASSSAVTAGQFF.

The chain couples TRBV20-1 to TRBJ1-2; D is unclear. CDR1 is DFQATT and CDR2 is SNEGSKA in the germline V gene (reference sequence). This CDR3 has 16 residues. V was pared by 6 bases and J by 2 bases, with 22 bases between. In DNA, the CDR3 is TGCAGTGCCAGCAGCTGGGGTGGAGGGTCAAACTATGGCTACACCTTC. This translates into CSASSWGGGSNYGYTF.

The chain joins TRBV6-5 to TRBJ2-3; D ambiguous. Trimming cost V 0 bases and J 4 bases, with 8 bases left between them. CDR3 length: 14 amino acids. The germline V gene encodes CDR1 MNHEY and CDR2 SVGAGI. As DNA, the CDR3 is TGTGCCAGCAGTTACTCGTGGTTGGCAGATACGCAGTATTTT. Amino acids: CASSYSWLADTQYF.

CDR3 DNA: TGTGCCAGCAGTTCTAGGACAGTGGAGACCTACGAGCAGTACTTC. Residues: CASSSRTVETYEQYF. The chain recombines TRBV7-8 with TRBJ2-7; a weak D match, TRBD1 (6 bases). Germline V gene data show CDR1 as SGHVS and CDR2 as FQNEAQ. The CDR3 is 15 residues long. V shed 6 bases and J shed 2 bases, with 17 bases lying between them.